This is a list of T cell receptor beta chains from one sample in a study of metastatic and nonmetastatic thyroid tumors. Using MiXCR, TCRdb reanalyzed the PCR reads. The data show approximately 50,000 clones, less than 5% seen once. The sequenced sample consisted of blood. Source of these receptors: a female donor with papillary thyroid cancer or a benign thyroid nodule (not recorded which). Some clones in this sample may be carry-over from other donors' samples. CDR3s leave out the opening cysteine and the closing phenylalanine or tryptophan. Fields, in order: V gene, D gene, J gene, CDR3 protein. The D gene is left open where the match is weak.

>TRBV9|TRBD1|TRBJ1-1
ASSVLDRRVPVNTEAF
>TRBV10-2|.|TRBJ1-5
ASSPGQGQPQH
>TRBV28|TRBD1|TRBJ2-5
ASSPDRGREKEAQY
>TRBV6-1|.|TRBJ2-7
ASRRGFKQGEQY
>TRBV20-1|.|TRBJ2-7
SASLGGGGSYEQY
>TRBV7-9|.|TRBJ2-5
ASSLGITQRETQY
>TRBV5-1|.|TRBJ1-1
ASSLLGSTEAF
>TRBV12-3/TRBV12-4|TRBD2|TRBJ2-5
ASIRLTSVIGETQY
>TRBV24-1|.|TRBJ2-1
ATTGSNSHNEQF
>TRBV18|.|TRBJ2-7
ASSPGTNYEQY
>TRBV19|.|TRBJ1-2
ASRGSVLRLYGYT
>TRBV9|.|TRBJ1-5
ASSADDSNQPQH
>TRBV7-9|TRBD2|TRBJ2-1
ALRPLAGYNEQF
>TRBV5-5|.|TRBJ1-1
ASSVGAGAF